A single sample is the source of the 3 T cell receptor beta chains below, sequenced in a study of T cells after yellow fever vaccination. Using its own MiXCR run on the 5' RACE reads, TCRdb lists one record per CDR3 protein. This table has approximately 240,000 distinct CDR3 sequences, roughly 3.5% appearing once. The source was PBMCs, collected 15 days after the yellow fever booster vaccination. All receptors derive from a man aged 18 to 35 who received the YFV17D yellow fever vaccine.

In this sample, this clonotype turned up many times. CDR3 region: CSASNHDEQFF. DNA for the CDR3: TGCAGTGCTAGTAACCACGATGAGCAGTTCTTC. This sequence joins TRBV20-1 and TRBJ2-1; D ambiguous. Trimming took 3 bases from V and 8 from J, leaving 8 bases between them. The CDR3 has 11 residues. Per germline, CDR1 DFQATT and CDR2 SNEGSKA (reference sequence).

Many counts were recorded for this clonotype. CDR3 in amino acids: CASSFDRSYEQYV. The CDR3 DNA sequence: TGTGCCAGCAGCTTCGACAGATCCTACGAGCAGTACGTC. This chain connects TRBV7-2 to TRBJ2-7, with TRBD1 as a possible D gene (5 bases). The CDR3 is made up of 13 amino acids. The V end lost 3 bases, the J end lost 1 base, and 7 bases lay between the germline ends. CDR1 and CDR2 from the germline V gene are SGHTA and FQGNSA.

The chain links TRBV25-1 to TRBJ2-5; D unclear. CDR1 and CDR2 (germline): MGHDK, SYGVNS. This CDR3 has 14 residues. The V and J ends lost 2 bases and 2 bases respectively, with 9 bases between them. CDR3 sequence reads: CASSEVGNQETQYF. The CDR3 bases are TGTGCCAGCAGTGAAGTGGGGAATCAAGAGACCCAGTACTTC.